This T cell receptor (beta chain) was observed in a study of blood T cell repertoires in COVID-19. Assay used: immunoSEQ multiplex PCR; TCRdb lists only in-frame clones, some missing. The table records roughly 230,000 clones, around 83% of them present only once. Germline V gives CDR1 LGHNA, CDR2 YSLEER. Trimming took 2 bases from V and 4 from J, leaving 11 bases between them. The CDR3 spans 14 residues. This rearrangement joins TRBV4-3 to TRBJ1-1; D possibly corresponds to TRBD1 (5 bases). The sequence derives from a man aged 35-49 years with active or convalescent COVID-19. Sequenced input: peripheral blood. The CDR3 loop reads CASSQIGVSTEAFF. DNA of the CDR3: TGCGCCAGCAGCCAAATAGGGGTATCCACTGAAGCTTTCTTT.